The sequence of this T cell receptor (beta chain) was determined in a study of CXCR3-negative and CXCR3-positive naive CD8 T cells. This CDR3 region has 14 residues. The germline CDR1 and CDR2 sequences are SGHVS and FNYEAQ. It was by 5' RACE with UMI labels that the TRB cDNA libraries were prepared. TCRdb re-analyzed the 5' RACE reads; it lists each CDR3 protein once, without DNA. Its clone listing holds 150,000 to 180,000 distinct CDR3 sequences. Study-wide results and caveats: TRBV-TRBJ usage was alike in naive CXCR3-negative and CXCR3-positive cells but differed in memory cells. CXCR3-positive naive cells had TRB CDR3s that were more hydrophobic than CXCR3-negative naive cells had.

About this clonotype: Its antigen is not known.

The clonotype originates from a human donor in good health. Some clones in this sample may be carry-over from other donors' samples. The chain uses TRBV7-6 and TRBJ1-1; TCRdb picks TRBD1, but there is no DNA to check that call. The sequenced sample was naive CXCR3+ CD8+ T cells from blood. Sample subset: CD45RO-CCR7+CD27+CD95- naive CD8+ T cells expressing CXCR3 (TNR3+). CDR3 loop: CASSPPDLNTEAFF.